This T cell receptor beta chain came from a study of T-cell reconstitution after alpha-beta-depleted transplantation in children. Whole-study results and caveats: From surviving recipient T cells and thymic progenitors came the high day-60 TCRbeta diversity observed in some patients. Newly generated T cells supplied most T-cell counts and diversity one year post-transplant.

The sample holds many counts of this clonotype. Its target is not known. Losses at the gene ends were 0 bases for V and 5 bases for J; bases not matched to a gene: 12. Per germline, CDR1 SGHAT and CDR2 FQNNGV. The CDR3 is 18 amino acids. Using unique molecular identifiers, the investigators prepared the TCRbeta library. TCRdb re-called the PCR reads through MiXCR, storing one row per CDR3 protein. In the table there are a few hundred thousand distinct CDR3 sequences, 10% to 15% of which are singletons. Sequenced material: PBMCs, mostly from graft donor cells, taken 360 days after TCRalphabeta/CD19-depleted stem cell transplant. This chain connects TRBV11-2 to TRBJ2-2; TRBD1 agrees at 7 bases. The sequence came from a male patient between 10 and 17 years old who had a stem cell transplant for acute myeloid leukemia, so the T cells may come from the graft donor. The CDR3 sequence is CASSLEGVGTDYTGELFF. Written as DNA, the CDR3 is TGTGCCAGCAGCTTAGAGGGGGTCGGGACAGATTATACCGGGGAGCTGTTTTTT.